One T cell receptor (beta chain) is described in this entry. This record belongs to a study of control samples from healthy donors and cancer patients. Clones were read by immunoSEQ multiplex PCR, and TCRdb kept only the in-frame ones, dropping some. The data hold about 120,000 clones, with about 87% observed a single time. Trimming shortened V by 0 bases and J by 6 bases, and 4 bases separated the two germline ends. There are 12 residues in the CDR3. CDR1 and CDR2 (germline): SGDLS, YYNGEE. Sequenced input: blood. This chain uses TRBV9 with TRBJ1-5; D remains unclear. The receptor's source is a middle-aged man in good health. The CDR3 region is CASSVGFQPQHF. CDR3 in DNA: TGTGCCAGCAGCGTAGGGTTTCAGCCCCAGCATTTT.